The T cell receptor (beta chain) under discussion was sequenced for a study of vaccination effects on CD4 cells after COVID-19. The method was immunoSEQ multiplex PCR; TCRdb's version includes in-frame clones alone and lacks a portion of them. The table shows over 50,000 clones, with about 80% occurring only once. ViraFEST expansion of antigen-specific CD4+ T cells with viral peptide pools preceded sequencing. It was after approximately 10 days of culture that CD4+ T cells were isolated. Two-dose BNT162b2 or mRNA-1273 vaccination was given to participants. Half of the medium was exchanged for IL-2 medium on both days 3 and 7. A remark on this clone: Its target is unknown.

This CDR3 region has 12 residues. With 8 bases removed from V and 2 bases from J, the gap between germline ends came to 7 bases. Sequences were derived from CD4+ T cells from PBMCs cultured with HCoV-229E spike peptides, sampled after COVID-19 vaccination. The V gene is TRBV23-1, the J gene TRBJ2-1; D perhaps matches TRBD1 (6 bases). TRBV23-1 is given ORF status, its function remaining uncertain. The source of this sequence is a human donor who received a COVID-19 vaccine. The CDR3 coding sequence is TGCGCCAGCGGACAGCCCTACAATGAGCAGTTCTTC. As protein: CASGQPYNEQFF.